Following are 20 T cell receptor beta chains from one sample sequenced in a study of regulatory T cells in long-lasting Graves disease. Described time point: persistent/refractory GD, antithyroid drugs over 5 years with positive TRAb. Generation of the TCR library employed RNA extracted from PBMCs. HTBI primers from iRepertoire and Arm-PCR of CDR3 regions yielded the TCR beta libraries. TCRdb fed the multiplex PCR reads into MiXCR, producing one record per CDR3 protein. The sample consists of fewer than 450,000 distinct CDR3 sequences, less than 25% of them appearing once. Sequencing was performed on peripheral blood mononuclear cells (PBMCs), taken when the disease was refractory, from a patient treated with antithyroid drugs. The receptors were gathered from a female donor with Graves disease.

A word on this clonotype: A much larger clonotype is one base distant, so this may be a read error. The chain couples TRBV30 to TRBJ1-2; D unresolved. The CDR3 contains 11 residues. Germline lookup yields CDR1 GTSNPN and CDR2 SVGIG (reference sequence). DNA of the CDR3: TGTGCCCGGAGCGTAGGTTGGGGCTACACCTTC. Translating it yields CARSVGWGYTF.

The chain links TRBV6-1 to TRBJ1-3; D ambiguous. V gave up 6 bases and J gave up 1 base, with 16 bases separating them. CDR1 is MNHNS, CDR2 SASEGT, per germline. The length of the CDR3 is 16 residues. CDR3 loop: CASSPSPGISGNTIYF. Here the CDR3 DNA reads TGTGCCAGCAGCCCATCACCAGGAATTTCTGGAAACACCATATATTTT.

This clonotype was seen many times. This chain links TRBV10-2 with TRBJ2-7; tentatively, D is TRBD1 or TRBD2 (6 bases each). This CDR3 has 15 amino acids. Between the trimmed V and J ends, which lost 3 bases and 4 bases, there was a span of 16 bases. Per the germline V gene, CDR1 is WSHSY and CDR2 is SAAADI. The CDR3 sequence: CASSEDEGGGYEQYF. The CDR3 nucleotides are TGCGCCAGCAGTGAAGACGAGGGGGGCGGGTACGAGCAGTACTTC.

This clonotype was seen many times. This chain links TRBV7-2 with TRBJ1-2, with a tentative D call TRBD1 (5 bases). V lost 2 bases to trimming and J lost 4 bases, with 11 bases between them. CDR3 length: 14 amino acids. Germline lookup yields CDR1 SGHTA and CDR2 FQGNSA. The CDR3: CASSLPGGFYGYTF. The CDR3 region has the DNA TGTGCCAGCAGCTTACCGGGGGGGTTCTATGGCTACACCTTC.

In this sample, this clonotype turned up many times. The chain has TRBV7-2 and TRBJ2-5; weak D call: TRBD1 (5 bases). The germline V gene has CDR1 SGHTA and CDR2 FQGNSA. The CDR3 consists of 14 residues. V lost 3 bases to trimming and J lost 0 bases, with 8 bases between them. The CDR3 protein is CASSFQGYQETQYF. CDR3 DNA sequence: TGTGCCAGCAGCTTTCAGGGTTACCAAGAGACCCAGTACTTC.

This clonotype was detected a few times. The chain is built from TRBV7-2 and TRBJ2-7, with TRBD1 matching 7 bases. CDR1 SGHTA and CDR2 FQGNSA come from the germline V gene. This CDR3 comprises 14 residues. Unmatched junction bases numbered 5, after V lost 3 bases and J lost 3 bases. The CDR3 sequence: CASSFSGGGYEQYF. CDR3 bases: TGTGCCAGCAGCTTCTCAGGGGGTGGCTACGAGCAGTACTTC.

V and J are TRBV6-1 and TRBJ1-5; D is ambiguous. V lost 7 bases and J lost 3, with 13 bases in between. This CDR3 contains 14 residues. The germline V gene encodes CDR1 MNHNS and CDR2 SASEGT. The CDR3 reads CASKPTQINQPQHF. The CDR3 nucleotides read TGTGCCAGCAAACCGACACAGATCAATCAGCCCCAGCATTTT.

This clonotype was picked up many times. The rearrangement links TRBV29-1 to TRBJ2-7; 8 bases map to TRBD1. The germline gives CDR1 SQVTM, CDR2 ANQGSEA. The trim removed 3 bases at V and 0 bases at J, leaving 7 bases unmatched. CDR3 length equals 15 residues. The CDR3 nucleotides read TGCAGCGTTGATGTCTTAACAGGGGGCTCCTACGAGCAGTACTTC. Translation: CSVDVLTGGSYEQYF.

V is TRBV7-9 and J is TRBJ1-3; D ambiguous. Trimming took off 1 base at V and 7 bases at J, with 11 bases between the two ends. CDR1 and CDR2 from the germline V gene are SEHNR and FQNEAQ (reference sequence). The length of the CDR3 is 14 residues. The CDR3 DNA is TGTGCCAGCAGCTTAGAAGGGTTGAGGAACACCATATATTTT. This codes for CASSLEGLRNTIYF.

This clonotype was seen only a few times. This chain links TRBV10-3 with TRBJ1-1; 8 bases line up with TRBD1. From germline, CDR1 is ENHRY and CDR2 SYGVKD. The CDR3 length is 13 residues. Losses at the gene ends were 8 bases for V and 1 base for J; bases not matched to a gene: 3. CDR3 nucleotide sequence: TGTGCCATCTCCGGGACAGGGAACACTGAAGCTTTCTTT. Amino acid sequence: CAISGTGNTEAFF.

The chain employs TRBV12-3 or TRBV12-4 and TRBJ2-5; D is ambiguous. With 3 bases removed from V and 1 base from J, the gap between germline ends came to 9 bases. The CDR3 sequence is 14 residues long. The CDR3 region has the DNA TGTGCCAGCAGTTTGGGCATTTCCCAAGAGACCCAGTACTTC. Encoded protein: CASSLGISQETQYF.

The chain joins TRBV5-6 to TRBJ2-6, with 8 bases fitting TRBD1. CDR3 size: 18 residues. Trimming removed 0 bases from V and 0 bases from J; junction bases left unmatched: 5. Germline V CDR1 and CDR2: SGHDT, YYEEEE. CDR3 bases: TGTGCCAGCAGCTTGGGACAGGGGCTACTCTCTGGGGCCAACGTCCTGACTTTC. Its protein product is CASSLGQGLLSGANVLTF.

The chain combines TRBV9 with TRBJ1-6; no definite D call. Looked up from germline, CDR1 is SGDLS and CDR2 is YYNGEE. The V end was cut by 0 bases, the J end by 7 bases, with 11 bases between. This CDR3 comprises 15 residues. CDR3 sequence reads: CASSVGLPHNSPLHF. Here the CDR3 DNA reads TGTGCCAGCAGCGTAGGTCTCCCGCACAATTCACCCCTCCACTTT.

The V call is TRBV4-2, the J call TRBJ2-7; D remains ambiguous. Germline CDR1 and CDR2: LGHNA and YNFKEQ. CDR3 length: 18 amino acids. Trimming stripped 0 bases from V and 2 bases from J, with 20 bases between. This chain's CDR3 is CASSQDGAWGGRTYEQYF. The DNA for the CDR3 is TGTGCCAGCAGCCAAGATGGTGCATGGGGTGGGCGGACCTACGAGCAGTACTTC.

This clonotype has a count of ten or more. V is TRBV11-2 and J is TRBJ1-4; weak D call: TRBD1 (5 bases). This CDR3 comprises 15 residues. The germline V gene has CDR1 SGHAT and CDR2 FQNNGV. V lost 1 base and J 6 bases, leaving 12 bases between the germline ends. The CDR3 spells CASSLVPRVHEKLFF. The CDR3 region has the DNA TGTGCCAGCAGCTTAGTCCCCAGGGTCCATGAAAAACTGTTTTTT.

This clonotype was found a few times. The chain uses TRBV20-1 and TRBJ2-7, with D perhaps TRBD1 (5 bases). Germline V gene data show CDR1 as DFQATT and CDR2 as SNEGSKA (reference sequence). Trimming cost V 0 bases and J 5 bases, with 11 bases left between them. The CDR3 is made up of 13 amino acids. The CDR3 DNA sequence: TGCAGTGCTAGAGATACCCAGGGCGACGAGCAGTACTTC. Translated: CSARDTQGDEQYF.

This clonotype was seen repeatedly, ten times or more. The chain recombines TRBV29-1 with TRBJ2-5; D is possibly TRBD2 (6 bases). CDR1 is SQVTM, CDR2 ANQGSEA, per germline. The CDR3 is 15 amino acids. Trimming removed 4 bases at V and 5 bases at J, with 20 bases between. CDR3 DNA: TGCAGCGTTGGCCCTGGTGGGGGGAGGTACGAGACCCAGTACTTC. Encoded protein: CSVGPGGGRYETQYF. Full variable domain (remainder filled in from reference TRBV29-1 and TRBJ2-5): SAVISQKPSRDICQRGTSLTIQCQVDSQVTMMFWYRQQPGQSLTLIATANQGSEATYESGFVIDKFPISRPNLTFSTLTVSNMSPEDSSIYLCSVGPGGGRYETQYFGPGTRLLVL.

This clonotype was recorded at least ten times. The chain is built from TRBV2 and TRBJ1-5, with a possible D match to TRBD1 (5 bases). V was trimmed by 6 bases and J by 7 bases, leaving 13 bases between them. The CDR3 runs to 13 residues. Germline values: CDR1 SNHLY, CDR2 FYNNEI. CDR3 DNA: TGTGCCAGCAGGGGGGACCTTGGGCAGCCCCAGCATTTT. Translated: CASRGDLGQPQHF.

In this sample, this clonotype turned up a few times. The chain has TRBV30 and TRBJ2-5; the D gene could be TRBD1 or TRBD2 (6 bases each). CDR1 and CDR2 from the germline V gene are GTSNPN and SVGIG (reference sequence). The CDR3 is 15 amino acids. V lost 2 bases to trimming and J lost 6 bases, with 19 bases between them. CDR3 DNA: TGTGCCTGGAGTAGAGGGTGGGGGGCGAGAAAGACCCAGTACTTC. Its translation: CAWSRGWGARKTQYF.

V gene TRBV19 combines with J gene TRBJ2-2, with D unresolved. With 2 bases removed from V and 1 base from J, the gap between germline ends came to 5 bases. The CDR3 loop spans 14 amino acids. The germline CDR1 and CDR2 sequences are LNHDA and SQIVND (reference sequence). CDR3: CASSILGNTGELFF. The CDR3, as DNA: TGTGCCAGTAGTATACTGGGGAACACCGGGGAGCTGTTTTTT.